This T cell receptor beta chain was retrieved from a study of T cells after yellow fever vaccination (dated by TCRdb to between 2018 and 2021). Context from the whole study: The SMART-Seq v4 Ultra Low Input RNA kit was used to prepare libraries from fractions with low cell numbers. Blood was collected at multiple timepoints before and after primary and secondary immunization, and bulk PBMC replicates and cell subsets were isolated. To track T-cell clones before and after primary and booster YFV17D yellow fever vaccination, bulk TCR alpha and beta repertoires were sequenced longitudinally. Two healthy male donors made up the cohort, one aged 18 to 29 years and the other aged 30 to 40 years.

Results the study describes overall, beyond this receptor: The secondary T-cell response was weaker than the primary response but faster, peaking on day 5 instead of day 15. The study included only two donors, which limits how far the findings can be generalized. After the booster, most of the clones that had expanded following primary vaccination were detected again (just under 97% of CD4 and around 87% of CD8), which suggests that memory was broadly maintained. A small fraction of clonotypes showed up in both the CD4 and CD8 compartments, probably as a result of convergent recombination. Computational filtering was required because FACS-sorted repertoires could contain abundant contaminating clonotypes from the bulk population.

For this clonotype: The antigen it recognizes is unknown. No base qualities exist here, and no much larger clone lies one base off it.

The CDR3 covers 15 residues, taking in both the cysteine and the phenylalanine. The retained sequence is limited to the CDR3, 45 bases, with the frame set at the first base. V loses 6 bases at its end and J loses 1 base; junction bases beyond the gene matches: 3. CDR1 and CDR2, looked up from the germline V gene (reference sequence), are MNHEY and SMNVEV. Explained via the paper, the treatment or condition label denotes: live attenuated yellow fever vaccine strain. At each blood-draw timepoint, two biological replicates of bulk PBMCs were collected. A standard Ficoll-Paque protocol was used to isolate PBMCs from peripheral blood. TriZol was used to extract RNA from bulk PBMCs, CD4 and CD8 fractions, and dextramer-positive and dextramer-negative fractions. Synthesis of TCR cDNA relied on 5'RACE template switching, a step that introduced a universal primer site along with unique molecular identifiers. Priming for cDNA synthesis came from both the TCR alpha and TCR beta constant segments. Library amplification used two PCR steps, and the second PCR step added sample barcodes and sequencing adapters. Libraries were sequenced on Illumina HiSeq 2500 (2x100 bp) or NovaSeq (2x150 bp). From the authors' description of their analysis: Demultiplexing of reads and collapsing into UMI consensus sequences were performed with MIGEC, and V(D)J alignment was carried out with MiXCR. Vaccine-responding clonotypes were identified with edgeR using replicate PBMC samples, with FDR below 0.01 and a log2 fold change above 5 up to day 15 being required. Each bulk clonotype received a CD4 or CD8 identity based on whether the sequenced CD4 or CD8 repertoire contained that clonotype at higher abundance. TCRdb cleaned the public reads at Q25 with fastp, built clones with MiXCR and kept in-frame beta chains. Every entry covers one CDR3 protein and lists the most common genes and DNA from its rows. It is TCRdb's table, rather than the study itself, that gives the V and J calls and clone size. For this sample there are just under 600,000 distinct CDR3 sequences; approximately 15% appear just once. Over 12% of the sample lies in the top ten.

The chain couples TRBV27 to TRBJ2-6; TRBD2 lines up with 7 middle nucleotides. The sequence came from a man younger than 45 who received the YFV17D yellow fever vaccine. The material was PBMCs, obtained on the day of the yellow fever booster vaccination. The sequenced DNA: TGTGCCAGCAGGGGACTAATTTCTGGGGCCAACGTCCTGACTTTC. Translated, this gives CASRGLISGANVLTF.